This T cell receptor beta chain was retrieved from a study of cytomegalovirus exposure and HLA in healthy donors. Study-level information: Counted in an early data release were 65 million to 100 million unique TCRs from HLA-typed donors. Ancestry clustering placed around 80% of several hundred genotyped donors in the Caucasian-associated cluster.

V was shortened by 4 bases and J by 7 bases, with 19 bases between the two germline ends. The CDR3 length is 15 residues. CDR1 and CDR2 from the germline V gene are KGHSH and LQKENI. The PCR used 60 Vbeta and 13 Jbeta primers. Profiling relied on immunoSEQ multiplex PCR, and the TCRdb table lists in-frame clones only, not all of them. This table holds more than 110,000 clones, 55% to 80% found once. The sample comprised PBMCs. The gene calls are TRBV18 and TRBJ1-1; D is unresolved. The clonotype comes from a woman aged 40 to 50 in good health and CMV-seronegative. CDR3 sequence: CASSRNPTRHGEAFF. DNA of the CDR3: TGTGCCAGCTCACGCAACCCGACGCGACACGGTGAAGCTTTCTTT.